This T cell receptor (beta chain) was sequenced during a study of a mutant IDH1 vaccine in newly diagnosed glioma. Study-wide context: Treated patients, roughly 62% male and roughly 40% female, averaged around 40 years of age. General observations from the study: A vaccine-induced immune response developed in around 94% of the patients.

The time point: week 35, safety follow-up. It was 300 ug of mutant IDH1 20-mer peptide that made up each vaccine dose, given with topical imiquimod. Astrocytomas that were new, WHO grade 3 or 4, IDH1-mutant and ATRX-lost were present in the donors. The repertoire was sequenced with immunoSEQ multiplex PCR; TCRdb's copy has only in-frame clones and lacks some. The sample holds 65,000 to 85,000 clones, around 90% seen once. The CDR3 sequence is 18 residues long. Per the germline V gene, CDR1 is MDHEN and CDR2 is SYDVKM. V trimming: 5 bases; J trimming: 2 bases; junction bases outside the gene matches: 13. With respect to this clone: What it recognizes is unknown.

The chain links TRBV28 to TRBJ2-3; 10 bases align to TRBD2. The sequencing used PBMCs, collected from a glioma patient whose treatment included an IDH1 peptide vaccine. The source is a man aged 25 to 40 with glioma. In DNA form, the CDR3 reads TGTGCCAGCAGTAGGGCTAGCGGGGGCCAACCTTACACAGATACGCAGTATTTT. Protein: CASSRASGGQPYTDTQYF. The variable domain in full, with the rest retrieved from reference TRBV28 and TRBJ2-3, is DVKVTQSSRYLVKRTGEKVFLECVQDMDHENMFWYRQDPGLGLRLIYFSYDVKMKEKGDIPEGYSVSREKKERFSLILESASTNQTSMYLCASSRASGGQPYTDTQYFGPGTRLTVL.